A selection of T cell receptor beta chains follows, all from one sample in a study of shared clonotypes between healthy human individuals. Measured with immunoSEQ multiplex PCR; TCRdb has only the in-frame clones, and not every one. The repertoire includes millions of clones, 90% to 95% of them detected once, and roughly 0.15% sits in the top ten. Specimen: naive CD4+ T cells sorted from blood. Source of these receptors: a man aged 18 to 35 in good health. Each CDR3 is given with its conserved first and last residue. A D gene is named only where the DNA matches it firmly. Some rows mark clone size as missing; the rest say once, few, many or name a class of expanded clone.

D	size	J	V	CDR3	DNA
-	-	TRBJ2-3	TRBV5-1	CASSLVAGPTDTQYF	TGCGCCAGCAGCTTGGTTGCGGGGCCCACAGATACGCAGTATTTT
-	-	TRBJ1-2	TRBV6-1	CASSYDPKGGYTF	TGTGCCAGCAGCTACGACCCTAAGGGAGGCTACACCTTC
TRBD2	-	TRBJ2-3	TRBV7-9	CASSSSGSTDTQYF	TGTGCCAGCAGCTCTAGCGGGAGTACAGATACGCAGTATTTT
TRBD2	once	TRBJ2-5	TRBV18	CASSPGLAAREETQYF	TGTGCCAGCTCACCAGGACTAGCGGCGCGTGAAGAGACCCAGTACTTC
-	-	TRBJ1-4	TRBV7-2	CASSRNQARGKLFF	TGTGCCAGCAGCCGAAACCAGGCAAGAGGGAAACTGTTTTTT
-	-	TRBJ1-3	TRBV11-2	CASSLGEGWNTIYF	TGTGCCAGCAGCTTAGGGGAGGGATGGAACACCATATATTTT
TRBD1	-	TRBJ1-3	TRBV5-1	CASSLERQGDTIYF	TGCGCCAGCAGCTTGGAGCGTCAGGGGGACACCATATATTTT
-	-	TRBJ2-1	TRBV7-2	CASTNRGNYNEQFF	TGTGCCAGCACAAATAGAGGGAACTACAATGAGCAGTTCTTC
-	-	TRBJ2-5	TRBV5-8	CASSLVQGSQETQYF	TGTGCCAGCAGCTTGGTGCAGGGGTCCCAAGAGACCCAGTACTTC
TRBD1	-	TRBJ2-4	TRBV4-3	CASSQRQGFQNIQYF	TGCGCCAGCAGCCAAAGACAGGGTTTTCAAAACATTCAGTACTTC
-	-	TRBJ1-2	TRBV28	CASSLWGDEGGWSYGYTF	TGTGCCAGCAGTTTATGGGGGGACGAAGGGGGTTGGAGCTATGGCTACACCTTC